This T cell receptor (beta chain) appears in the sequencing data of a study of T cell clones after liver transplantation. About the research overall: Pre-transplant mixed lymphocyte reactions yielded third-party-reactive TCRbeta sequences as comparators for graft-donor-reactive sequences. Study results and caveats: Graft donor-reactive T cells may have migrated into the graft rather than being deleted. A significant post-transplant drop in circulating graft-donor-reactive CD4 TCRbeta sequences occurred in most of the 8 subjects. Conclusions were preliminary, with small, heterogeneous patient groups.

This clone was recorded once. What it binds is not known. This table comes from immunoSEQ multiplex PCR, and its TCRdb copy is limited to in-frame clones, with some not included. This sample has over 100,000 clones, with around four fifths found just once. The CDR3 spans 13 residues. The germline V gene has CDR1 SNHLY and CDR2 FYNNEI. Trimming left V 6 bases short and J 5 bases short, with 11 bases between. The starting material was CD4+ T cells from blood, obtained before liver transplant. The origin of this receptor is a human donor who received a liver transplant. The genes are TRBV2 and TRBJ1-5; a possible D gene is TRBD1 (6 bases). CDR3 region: CASRGGDYQPQHF. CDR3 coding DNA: TGTGCCAGCAGAGGGGGTGATTATCAGCCCCAGCATTTT.